The clone carrying this T cell receptor beta chain was seen repeatedly, ten times or more. The sample originates from a study of T-cell reconstitution after alpha-beta-depleted transplantation in children. Unique molecular identifiers were incorporated into the prepared TCRbeta library. TCRdb fed the PCR reads into MiXCR, producing one record per CDR3 protein. The repertoire consists of about 400,000 distinct CDR3 sequences, with roughly 21% occurring once and the leading ten covering 3.8%. This TCR derives from a human donor who donated a stem cell graft to a child with acute myeloid leukemia. The sample in question was PBMCs from the stem cell graft donor, obtained from the stem cell graft.

The CDR3 bases are TGTGCCAGCAGTTTAGGCGGGCAGGGGACTGAGCAGTTCTTC. It translates to CASSLGGQGTEQFF. The chain has TRBV27 and TRBJ2-1; D might be TRBD1 (6 bases). V gave up 2 bases and J gave up 9 bases, with 14 bases separating them. CDR1 is MNHEY and CDR2 is SMNVEV in the germline V gene (reference sequence). The CDR3 contains 14 residues.